This TCR beta chain derives from a study of T cells in Graves' hyperthyroidism and ophthalmopathy. Study-wide points: Also found in blood were most expanded thyroid clonotypes above 0.001.

Note on this clonotype: Its antigen is not identified.

Regions amplified from RNA transcripts were the TCR beta CDR3 regions. HTBI primers were used for first-round RT-PCR of the TCR CDR3. Each CDR3 protein is one row after TCRdb ran MiXCR on the multiplex PCR reads. Counted here are 600,000 or so distinct CDR3 sequences, 40% to 55% occurring once; the ten biggest clones make up 6.5% to 9%. Germline V gene sequence: CDR1 SGHRS, CDR2 YFSETQ. V lost 0 bases and J 1 base, leaving 6 bases between the germline ends. This CDR3 region has 14 residues. No ophthalmopathy progression within 18 months constituted stable Graves' hyperthyroidism. Not enrolled were patients with uncontrolled infection, other autoimmune disease, pregnancy or lactation.

The sequence derives from a woman aged 18-29 years with Graves' hyperthyroidism. Source material: peripheral blood or thyroid tissue (not recorded which). V usage is TRBV5-1 and J usage is TRBJ2-3; no definite D call. Here the CDR3 reads CASSLDGGTDTQYF. The DNA for the CDR3 is TGCGCCAGCAGCTTGGACGGCGGCACAGATACGCAGTATTTT.